This T cell receptor beta chain was identified in a study of T cell responses to AZD1222 COVID-19 vaccine. Broader study findings: Spike as a whole was targeted by vaccine-associated CD4 TCRs, dominant at 160-218 and 743-854. Donors were mostly white British, more females; clonal diversity possibly underestimated.

Germline-derived CDR1 and CDR2 are SGHKS and YYEKEE (reference sequence). CDR3 length equals 15 residues. Trimming took 0 bases from V and 8 from J; bases not matched to a gene: 6. Sequenced by immunoSEQ multiplex PCR; TCRdb stores in-frame clones only, minus some. This table holds 140,000 to 150,000 clones, approximately 89% found once. To note about this clone: Its antigen is currently unknown.

The rearrangement links TRBV5-5 to TRBJ2-1, with 9 nucleotides matching TRBD2. This clonotype was sampled from an adult who received the AZD1222 COVID-19 vaccine. Specimen: peripheral blood, collected 28 days after the second AZD1222 dose. Here the CDR3 reads CASSLALAGLDEQFF. Written as DNA, the CDR3 is TGTGCCAGCAGCTTGGCCCTAGCGGGGTTGGATGAGCAGTTCTTC.